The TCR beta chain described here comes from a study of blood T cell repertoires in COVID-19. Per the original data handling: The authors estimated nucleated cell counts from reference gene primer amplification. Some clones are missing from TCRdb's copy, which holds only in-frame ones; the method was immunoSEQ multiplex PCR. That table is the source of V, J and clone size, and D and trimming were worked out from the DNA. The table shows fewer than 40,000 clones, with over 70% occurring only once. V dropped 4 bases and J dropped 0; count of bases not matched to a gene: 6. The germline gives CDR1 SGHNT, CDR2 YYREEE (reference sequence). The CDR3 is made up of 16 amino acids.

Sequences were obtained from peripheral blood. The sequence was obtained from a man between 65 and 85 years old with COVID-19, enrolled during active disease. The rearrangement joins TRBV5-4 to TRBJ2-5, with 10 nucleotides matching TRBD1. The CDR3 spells CASSPRTGGYQETQYF. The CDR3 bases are TGTGCCAGCAGCCCTAGGACAGGGGGGTACCAAGAGACCCAGTACTTC.